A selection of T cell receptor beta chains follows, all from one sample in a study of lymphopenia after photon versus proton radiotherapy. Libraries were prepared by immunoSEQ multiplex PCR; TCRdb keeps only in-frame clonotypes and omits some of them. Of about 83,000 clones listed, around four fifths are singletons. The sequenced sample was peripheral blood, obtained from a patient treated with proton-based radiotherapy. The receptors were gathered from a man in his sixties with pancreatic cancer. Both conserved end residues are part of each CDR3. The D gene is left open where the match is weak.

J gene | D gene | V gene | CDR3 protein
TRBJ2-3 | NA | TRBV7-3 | CASSLVGASGTDTQYF
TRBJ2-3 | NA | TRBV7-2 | CASSLAYSDTQYF
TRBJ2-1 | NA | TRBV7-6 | CASSPSGTDRHNEQFF
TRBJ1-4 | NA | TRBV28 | CASRTTAPEKLFF
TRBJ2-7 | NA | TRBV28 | CASPPSGTHSYEQYF
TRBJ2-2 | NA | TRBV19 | CASSISGSTGELFF
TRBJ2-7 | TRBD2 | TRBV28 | CASSSASGSVYEQYF
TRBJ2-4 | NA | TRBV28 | CASTQSGSLAKNIQYF
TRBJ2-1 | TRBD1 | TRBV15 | CATSSQTGHEQFF
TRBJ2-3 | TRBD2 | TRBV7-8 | CASSLRLAGVADTQYF
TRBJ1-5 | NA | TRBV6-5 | CASSWGNDQPQHF